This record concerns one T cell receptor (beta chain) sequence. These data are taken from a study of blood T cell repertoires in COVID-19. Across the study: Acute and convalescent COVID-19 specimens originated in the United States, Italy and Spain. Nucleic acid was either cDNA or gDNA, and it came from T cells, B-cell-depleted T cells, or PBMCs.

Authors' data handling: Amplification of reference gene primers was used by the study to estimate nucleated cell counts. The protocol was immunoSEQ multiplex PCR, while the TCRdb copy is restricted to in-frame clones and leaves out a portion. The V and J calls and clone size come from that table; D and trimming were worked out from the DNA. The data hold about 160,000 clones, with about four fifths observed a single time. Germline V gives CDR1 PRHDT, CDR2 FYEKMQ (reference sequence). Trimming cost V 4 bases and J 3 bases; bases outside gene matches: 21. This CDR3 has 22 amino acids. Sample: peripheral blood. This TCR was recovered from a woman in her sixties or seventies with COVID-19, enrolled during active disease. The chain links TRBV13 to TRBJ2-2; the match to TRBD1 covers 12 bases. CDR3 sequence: CASSSKRYKNRDRGQYTGELFF. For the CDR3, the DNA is TGTGCCAGCAGCTCAAAAAGATATAAGAACCGGGACAGGGGGCAGTACACCGGGGAGCTGTTTTTT. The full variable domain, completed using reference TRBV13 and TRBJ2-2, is AAGVIQSPRHLIKEKRETATLKCYPIPRHDTVYWYQQGPGQDPQFLISFYEKMQSDKGSIPDRFSAQQFSDYHSELNMSSLELGDSALYFCASSSKRYKNRDRGQYTGELFFGEGSRLTVL.